Following are 16 T cell receptor beta chains from one sample sequenced in a study of cytomegalovirus exposure and HLA in healthy donors. 13 Jbeta primers and 60 Vbeta primers were used for the PCR. The data were produced by immunoSEQ multiplex PCR, yet TCRdb's version contains in-frame clones alone and is incomplete. The data contain about 120,000 clones, almost 85% of them singletons. The material sequenced was PBMCs. These receptors came from a woman under 30 in good health and CMV-seronegative.

The chain joins TRBV7-9 to TRBJ2-1; 12 nucleotides align to TRBD2. V was clipped by 1 base and J by 5 bases; unmatched bases: 3. The CDR3 length is 16 residues. Germline V gene sequence: CDR1 SEHNR, CDR2 FQNEAQ (reference sequence). CDR3 loop: CASSLGPSGRDNEQFF. The CDR3 nucleotides read TGTGCCAGCAGCTTAGGTCCTAGCGGGAGGGACAATGAGCAGTTCTTC.

CDR3 loop: CASSYLQGYTF. CDR3 nucleotides: TGTGCCAGCAGTTACCTGCAGGGCTACACCTTC. The chain employs TRBV6-6 and TRBJ1-2; D not certain. Trimming left V 2 bases short and J 8 bases short, with 6 bases between. The CDR3 spans 11 residues. CDR1 and CDR2 from the germline V gene are MNHNY and SVGAGI (reference sequence).

This rearrangement joins TRBV7-9 to TRBJ2-1; D call uncertain. Germline-derived CDR1 and CDR2 are SEHNR and FQNEAQ (reference sequence). Trimming removed 1 base from V and 9 bases from J, with 4 bases in between. The CDR3 has 11 amino acids. The CDR3 loop is CASSLEPEQFF. As DNA, the CDR3 is TGTGCCAGCAGCTTAGAGCCTGAGCAGTTCTTC.

The chain joins TRBV11-2 to TRBJ2-1, with 8 positions matching TRBD2. In germline, CDR1 is SGHAT, CDR2 FQNNGV. This CDR3 is 15 amino acids long. Trimming at V came to 0 bases and at J to 5 bases, leaving 3 bases not matched to a gene. CDR3 protein: CASSLERTSNNEQFF. CDR3 in DNA: TGTGCCAGCAGCTTAGAAAGGACTAGCAACAATGAGCAGTTCTTC.

The chain recombines TRBV2 with TRBJ2-2, with D hard to call. The V and J ends lost 11 bases and 4 bases respectively, with 14 bases between them. The CDR3 sequence is 13 residues long. Germline V gene sequence: CDR1 SNHLY, CDR2 FYNNEI. Here the CDR3 reads CAGLQSRTGELFF. For the CDR3, the DNA is TGTGCCGGCCTACAGTCTCGCACCGGGGAGCTGTTTTTT.

This clone has only a few counts. The chain joins TRBV23-1 to TRBJ2-1; 12 bases align to TRBD2. TRBV23-1 is an open reading frame whose function is uncertain. The junction had 10 bases not matched to a gene; V was cut back by 7 bases and J by 0 bases. The CDR3 is made up of 18 amino acids. The CDR3 DNA follows: TGCGCCAGCACCGGAGGCCTAGCGGGAGGGAGCTCCTACAATGAGCAGTTCTTC. Its translation is CASTGGLAGGSSYNEQFF.

The rearrangement links TRBV6-5 to TRBJ2-6, with a weak D call TRBD2 (5 bases). Germline CDR1 is MNHEY and CDR2 is SVGAGI. V was clipped by 7 bases and J by 4 bases, with 14 bases between them. This CDR3 is 15 amino acids long. The CDR3 protein is CASITPGYGANVLTF. CDR3 nucleotide sequence: TGTGCCAGCATCACGCCGGGGTACGGGGCCAACGTCCTGACTTTC.

The genes are TRBV11-1 and TRBJ2-6, with D tentatively TRBD1 (5 bases). This CDR3 has 15 amino acids. Trimming removed 5 bases from V and 2 bases from J, with 10 bases in between. In germline, CDR1 is SGHAT, CDR2 FQDESV (reference sequence). CDR3 amino acids: CASSPGFAGANVLTF. The CDR3 nucleotides read TGTGCCAGCAGCCCAGGGTTCGCTGGGGCCAACGTCCTGACTTTC.

CDR3 in amino acids: CASSDRGLYSYEQYF. The CDR3 DNA is TGTGCCAGCAGTGACAGGGGGCTGTACTCCTACGAGCAGTACTTC. This chain joins TRBV27 and TRBJ2-7; TRBD1 agrees at 10 bases. The CDR3 is 15 residues long. The J segment lost 0 bases and the V segment lost 5 bases, leaving 4 bases of the junction unmatched. CDR1 and CDR2 (germline): MNHEY, SMNVEV (reference sequence).

The chain joins TRBV9 to TRBJ2-7; 8 bases align to TRBD1. Germline CDR1 SGDLS, CDR2 YYNGEE. This CDR3 region has 16 residues. V lost 2 bases to trimming and J lost 4 bases; unmatched junction nucleotides: 11. CDR3 nucleotide sequence: TGTGCCAGCAGCGTGAGAATCCAGGGGGCTCTGTACGAGCAGTACTTC. It specifies CASSVRIQGALYEQYF.

V and J are TRBV6-5 and TRBJ1-2; weak D call: TRBD1 (6 bases). The germline V and J ends were trimmed by 0 bases and 4 bases, with 12 bases remaining between them. Germline V CDR1 and CDR2: MNHEY, SVGAGI. The length of the CDR3 is 15 residues. This CDR3 reads CASSYSVTGTYGYTF. The DNA of the CDR3 is TGTGCCAGCAGTTACTCGGTCACAGGGACCTATGGCTACACCTTC.

The chain is built from TRBV29-1 and TRBJ1-1; tentative D call: TRBD1 (6 bases). Trimming took 5 bases from V and 6 from J, leaving 10 bases between them. The CDR3 sequence is 11 residues long. CDR1 and CDR2 (germline): SQVTM, ANQGSEA. CDR3 sequence (DNA): TGCAGCGTTAACAGGGAATCTGAAGCTTTCTTT. Amino acids: CSVNRESEAFF.

DNA for the CDR3: TGTGCCACCAGCAGGTTGAGGCGAACTAATGAAAAACTGTTTTTT. It codes for CATSRLRRTNEKLFF. The chain is built from TRBV15 and TRBJ1-4; D is uncertain. In germline, CDR1 is LNHNV, CDR2 YYDKDF (reference sequence). Trimming shortened V by 3 bases and J by 1 base, and 9 bases separated the two germline ends. CDR3 length equals 15 residues.

The CDR3 DNA follows: TGTGCCATCAGAGGACAGGGGGCAGATACGCAGTATTTT. The encoded protein is CAIRGQGADTQYF. V usage is TRBV10-3 and J usage is TRBJ2-3, with 10 bases lining up with TRBD1. The length of the CDR3 is 13 residues. Losses at the gene ends were 6 bases for V and 4 bases for J; bases not matched to a gene: 1. Per germline, CDR1 ENHRY and CDR2 SYGVKD.

The chain employs TRBV7-6 and TRBJ2-4; TRBD2 agrees at 9 bases. Germline V CDR1 and CDR2: SGHVS, FNYEAQ. This CDR3 spans 20 amino acids. V was pared by 3 bases and J by 0 bases, with 15 bases of the junction left unmatched. The CDR3 spells CASSFQREDSSLLAKNIQYF. The CDR3 coding sequence is TGTGCCAGCAGCTTTCAGCGGGAGGATTCATCTCTCTTAGCCAAAAACATTCAGTACTTC.

The chain recombines TRBV18 with TRBJ1-1; possibly TRBD1 for D (5 bases). Deletions cut 7 bases from V and 1 base from J, with 13 bases between. The CDR3 runs 14 residues. Germline values: CDR1 KGHSH, CDR2 LQKENI. This chain's CDR3 is CASLDSVGNTEAFF. CDR3 nucleotide sequence: TGTGCCAGCTTAGACAGCGTGGGGAACACTGAAGCTTTCTTT.